This T cell receptor (beta chain) is drawn from a study of T cell responses to AZD1222 COVID-19 vaccine. Study-level results: Along spike, vaccine-associated CD4 TCRs were found throughout, with dominance at 160-218 and 743-854. Donors were mostly white British, more females; clonal diversity possibly underestimated.

Method: immunoSEQ multiplex PCR; TCRdb's copy keeps in-frame clones and lacks some. This table has around 200,000 clones, 85% to 95% appearing once. Whether given at about 4 or about 12 weeks, second doses were pooled. From germline, CDR1 is SGHKS and CDR2 YYEKEE (reference sequence). The CDR3 contains 13 residues. Deletions cut 4 bases from V and 9 bases from J, with 11 bases between. Note on this clone: Its antigen is not identified.

This sequence originates from an adult who received the AZD1222 COVID-19 vaccine. The chain is built from TRBV5-5 and TRBJ1-6; perhaps TRBD1 as D (5 bases). The input for sequencing was peripheral blood, taken 28 days after the second AZD1222 dose. CDR3 sequence reads: CASSPEGPSPLHF. The CDR3 bases are TGTGCCAGCAGCCCCGAGGGGCCTTCACCCCTCCACTTT.